This TCR beta chain was observed in a study of cytomegalovirus exposure and HLA in healthy donors. The repertoire was sequenced with immunoSEQ multiplex PCR; TCRdb's copy has only in-frame clones and lacks some. The repertoire includes around 90,000 clones, approximately 84% of them detected once, and 9% to 13% sits in the top ten. This clone was counted only a few times. Its matching antigen is unknown. Study findings and constraints: The tendency of first-cohort TCR clusters to co-occur in the 120 or so validation repertoires emerged from a later analysis. CMV antigen specificity of a few CMV-associated chains was confirmed in vitro. Cytomegalovirus association was assigned to approximately 180 TCR beta chains.

Germline V gene sequence: CDR1 LNHNV, CDR2 YYDKDF (reference sequence). The ends were cut back, 5 bases at V and 2 bases at J, with 13 bases in the middle. The CDR3 has 14 amino acids. The rearrangement links TRBV15 to TRBJ2-7, with a possible D match to TRBD1 (6 bases). Sequencing was carried out using PBMCs. The receptor's source is a woman under 30 in good health and CMV-seropositive. The CDR3: CATSLDRFAYEQYF. As DNA, the CDR3 is TGTGCCACCAGCCTAGACAGGTTTGCCTACGAGCAGTACTTC.